The 5 T cell receptor beta chains reported below all come from one sample, sequenced in a study of cytomegalovirus exposure and HLA in healthy donors. Researchers ran the PCR with 60 Vbeta and 13 Jbeta primers. Sequencing used immunoSEQ multiplex PCR; TCRdb keeps in-frame clones, though not all of them. The sample has roughly 140,000 clones, around 9.6% seen once; the top ten hold approximately 1.8%. The sample taken for sequencing was PBMCs. The receptors originated from a male donor in good health and CMV-seronegative.

The chain employs TRBV11-2 and TRBJ1-6, with TRBD1 as a possible D gene (5 bases). The CDR3 spans 19 residues. From germline, CDR1 is SGHAT and CDR2 FQNNGV. Trimming took off 5 bases at V and 0 bases at J, with 20 bases between the two ends. The CDR3 region is CASSAGHSLLSSYNSPLHF. Written as DNA, the CDR3 is TGTGCCAGCAGCGCCGGACACTCCCTTCTGAGCTCCTATAATTCACCCCTCCACTTT.

The chain's CDR3 is CASSSVLSGLSYNEQFF. Here the CDR3 DNA reads TGTGCCAGCAGTTCCGTATTGTCAGGGTTGTCCTACAATGAGCAGTTCTTC. The chain employs TRBV28 and TRBJ2-1; D possibly corresponds to TRBD1 (5 bases). V shed 4 bases and J shed 1 base, with 17 bases lying between them. CDR3 length: 17 residues. Per germline, CDR1 MDHEN and CDR2 SYDVKM.

This clone showed up just a few times. This chain connects TRBV2 to TRBJ2-7; 7 bases are a match to TRBD1. Germline V lookup: CDR1 SNHLY, CDR2 FYNNEI. This CDR3 has 14 residues. V dropped 6 bases and J dropped 1; count of bases not matched to a gene: 6. DNA of the CDR3: TGTGCCAGCAGACCGGACAGGTTATCCTACGAGCAGTACTTC. It yields the protein CASRPDRLSYEQYF. Looking up the rest from reference TRBV2 and TRBJ2-7 gives the full variable domain: EPEVTQTPSHQVTQMGQEVILRCVPISNHLYFYWYRQILGQKVEFLVSFYNNEISEKSEIFDDQFSVERPDGSNFTLKIRSTKLEDSAMYFCASRPDRLSYEQYFGPGTRLTVT.

The J gene is TRBJ1-2, the V gene TRBV9; 9 bases align to TRBD1. CDR1 is SGDLS, CDR2 YYNGEE, per germline. The V segment lost 0 bases and the J segment 8 bases; nucleotides outside the gene matches: 5. CDR3 size: 14 residues. The CDR3 region has the DNA TGTGCCAGCAGCGTAGTTGGGACAGGGCTCGGCTACACCTTC. It specifies CASSVVGTGLGYTF.

In this sample, this clone turned up a few times. The chain carries TRBV5-4 and TRBJ1-2; TRBD1 agrees at 10 bases. The CDR3 sequence is 14 residues long. Germline lookup yields CDR1 SGHNT and CDR2 YYREEE (reference sequence). Losses at the gene ends were 6 bases for V and 7 bases for J; bases not matched to a gene: 9. CDR3 residues: CASMGSGTGAGYTF. DNA for the CDR3: TGTGCCAGCATGGGGTCGGGGACAGGGGCTGGCTACACCTTC.